This passage covers 30 T cell receptor beta chains from one sample sequenced in a study of shared clonotypes between healthy human individuals. The table came from immunoSEQ multiplex PCR; TCRdb's copy has only in-frame clones and leaves some out. The table includes some 2.4 million clones, under 95% detected once. Sequencing input: naive CD4+ T cells from PBMCs. Subset indicated: CD45RA+ positively selected. The source of these receptors is a man aged 18 to 30 in good health. Some clones in this sample may be carry-over from other donors' samples.

The chain has TRBV5-1 and TRBJ2-1; 15 bases fit TRBD2. This CDR3 comprises 17 residues. The junction had 9 bases not matched to a gene; V was cut back by 4 bases and J by 7 bases. Germline CDR1 SGHRS, CDR2 YFSETQ. DNA for the CDR3: TGCGCCAGCAGCCCGTGGACTAGCGGGAGGGCCTTGAATGAGCAGTTCTTC. Translating it yields CASSPWTSGRALNEQFF.

The rearrangement joins TRBV15 to TRBJ1-2, with unresolved D. Per germline, CDR1 LNHNV and CDR2 YYDKDF (reference sequence). The CDR3 length is 16 residues. The germline V and J ends were trimmed by 1 base and 8 bases, with 20 bases remaining between them. The chain's CDR3 is CATSRGSGRGVGGYTF. CDR3 bases: TGTGCCACCAGCAGAGGAAGTGGGAGAGGAGTAGGAGGCTACACCTTC.

The V gene is TRBV28, the J gene TRBJ2-4, with TRBD1 matching 7 bases. CDR3 length equals 15 residues. The junction had 5 bases not matched to a gene; V was cut back by 6 bases and J by 0 bases. Germline CDR1 MDHEN, CDR2 SYDVKM. The CDR3 DNA follows: TGTGCCAGCAGCGGGACAGCCCTAGCCAAAAACATTCAGTACTTC. Translating gives CASSGTALAKNIQYF.

Only one count was recorded for this clone. The gene calls are TRBV9 and TRBJ2-4; 9 nucleotides line up with TRBD1. Germline V gene lookup returns CDR1 SGDLS and CDR2 YYNGEE. The V gene end was trimmed by 4 bases and the J gene end by 7 bases; junction bases not matched to a gene: 6. This CDR3 is built from 14 residues. CDR3 in DNA: TGTGCCAGCAGCTTCACAGGGGGCGGGAACATTCAGTACTTC. Its protein is CASSFTGGGNIQYF.

V is TRBV28 and J is TRBJ1-2; 9 bases line up with TRBD1. CDR1 and CDR2 from the germline V gene are MDHEN and SYDVKM. The V gene end was trimmed by 4 bases and the J gene end by 4 bases; junction bases not matched to a gene: 10. The CDR3 has 16 residues. This CDR3 reads CASSSDGQGTLYGYTF. The DNA for the CDR3 is TGTGCCAGCAGTTCGGACGGACAGGGGACACTCTATGGCTACACCTTC.

V and J are TRBV28 and TRBJ2-5; TRBD1 matches 8 bases. This CDR3 contains 15 residues. The V gene end was trimmed by 2 bases and the J gene end by 0 bases; junction bases not matched to a gene: 2. Germline V gene data show CDR1 as MDHEN and CDR2 as SYDVKM. CDR3 nucleotides: TGTGCCAGCAGTTTAACAGGGGGGAACCAAGAGACCCAGTACTTC. It specifies CASSLTGGNQETQYF. Based on the CDR3 plus reference TRBV28 and TRBJ2-5, the full variable domain is DVKVTQSSRYLVKRTGEKVFLECVQDMDHENMFWYRQDPGLGLRLIYFSYDVKMKEKGDIPEGYSVSREKKERFSLILESASTNQTSMYLCASSLTGGNQETQYFGPGTRLLVL.

The CDR3 loop reads CASSLGSDNEQFF. The CDR3 DNA reads TGTGCCAGCAGCTTGGGATCTGACAATGAGCAGTTCTTC. The genes are TRBV5-4 and TRBJ2-1; no clear D. The V end lost 0 bases, the J end lost 5 bases, and 6 bases lay between the germline ends. The V gene's germline CDR1 is SGHNT and CDR2 YYREEE (reference sequence). The length of the CDR3 is 13 residues.

The chain is built from TRBV18 and TRBJ2-1, with 7 bases fitting TRBD2. After removal of 5 bases from V and 7 bases from J, the junction contained 14 bases not matched to a gene. CDR1 is KGHSH, CDR2 LQKENI, per germline. The CDR3 covers 16 residues. In nucleotides, the CDR3 is TGTGCCAGCTCATTCCTACTAGCGACAAGAGGGAATGAGCAGTTCTTC. Amino acid sequence: CASSFLLATRGNEQFF.

V gene TRBV9 combines with J gene TRBJ2-1; 7 positions match TRBD1. Germline values: CDR1 SGDLS, CDR2 YYNGEE. With V trimmed by 0 bases and J by 6 bases, 9 bases remained unmatched. The CDR3 loop spans 16 amino acids. In DNA form, the CDR3 reads TGTGCCAGCAGCGTAGCACAGGGGCCCCAACTCAATGAGCAGTTCTTC. Amino acid sequence: CASSVAQGPQLNEQFF.

The CDR3 loop is CASSPPGAMAFGEQFF. The CDR3 DNA reads as TGTGCCAGCTCACCCCCCGGGGCGATGGCCTTCGGTGAGCAGTTCTTC. V and J are TRBV18 and TRBJ2-1; D tentatively reads TRBD1 or TRBD2 (5 bases each). The CDR3 is 16 residues long. V shed 3 bases and J shed 9 bases, with 21 bases lying between them. The V gene's germline CDR1 is KGHSH and CDR2 LQKENI.

This clone showed up just once. The rearrangement joins TRBV29-1 to TRBJ1-1; 7 positions agree with TRBD1. The germline V gene has CDR1 SQVTM and CDR2 ANQGSEA. V shed 6 bases and J 2 bases; nucleotides not matched to a gene: 9. CDR3 length equals 14 residues. DNA of the CDR3: TGCAGCGTAGTATACAGGGGAAGAAACACTGAAGCTTTCTTT. Its translation is CSVVYRGRNTEAFF.

The chain is built from TRBV9 and TRBJ2-3, with 9 positions matching TRBD2. The CDR3 runs 16 residues. V gave up 0 bases and J gave up 6 bases; unmatched junction bases: 8. CDR1 and CDR2 from the germline V gene are SGDLS and YYNGEE. CDR3 in DNA: TGTGCCAGCAGCGTAGTCGTCGGCGGGAGGGTGGATACGCAGTATTTT. It is translated as CASSVVVGGRVDTQYF.

Worth noting for this clone: Additional DNA sequences in this sample encode the identical CDR3. The V and J genes are TRBV20-1 and TRBJ1-2; D is unresolved. Trimming stripped 2 bases from V and 5 bases from J, with 6 bases between. This CDR3 contains 11 residues. Germline CDR1 reads DFQATT; CDR2 reads SNEGSKA (reference sequence). In nucleotides, the CDR3 is TGCAGTGCTAGATCGGTTTATGGCTACACCTTC. Translated, it gives CSARSVYGYTF.

V gene TRBV5-1 combines with J gene TRBJ2-3, with 8 bases matching TRBD1. Germline V CDR1 and CDR2: SGHRS, YFSETQ. The CDR3 covers 16 residues. The V segment lost 4 bases and the J segment 5 bases; nucleotides outside the gene matches: 12. CDR3 protein: CASSPGQGGLKDTQYF. For the CDR3, the DNA is TGCGCCAGCAGCCCAGGACAGGGCGGGCTTAAAGATACGCAGTATTTT.

The chain links TRBV6-4 to TRBJ2-3; unclear D gene. The CDR3 contains 14 residues. V was clipped by 3 bases and J by 1 base, with 8 bases between them. Germline V gives CDR1 MRHNA, CDR2 SNTAGT. DNA of the CDR3: TGTGCCAGCAGTGAGGTTCGGGGCACAGATACGCAGTATTTT. As protein: CASSEVRGTDTQYF.

The chain has TRBV5-1 and TRBJ2-3, with D perhaps matching TRBD2 (5 bases). The length of the CDR3 is 16 residues. CDR1 is SGHRS, CDR2 YFSETQ, per germline. Between the trimmed V and J ends, which lost 0 bases and 1 base, there was a span of 12 bases. CDR3 sequence: CASSLGLGDGTDTQYF. CDR3 bases: TGCGCCAGCAGCTTGGGCCTGGGAGATGGCACAGATACGCAGTATTTT. The variable domain in full, with the rest retrieved from reference TRBV5-1 and TRBJ2-3, is KAGVTQTPRYLIKTRGQQVTLSCSPISGHRSVSWYQQTPGQGLQFLFEYFSETQRNKGNFPGRFSGRQFSNSRSEMNVSTLELGDSALYLCASSLGLGDGTDTQYFGPGTRLTVL.

V and J are TRBV11-2 and TRBJ1-5; no clear D. The germline V and J ends were trimmed by 1 base and 4 bases, with 11 bases remaining between them. Germline CDR1 is SGHAT and CDR2 is FQNNGV. The CDR3 has 15 amino acids. The CDR3 loop is CASSLGFWANQPQHF. Here the CDR3 DNA reads TGTGCCAGCAGCTTAGGGTTTTGGGCTAATCAGCCCCAGCATTTT.

The genes are TRBV5-1 and TRBJ2-5; 15 bases line up with TRBD2. Germline CDR1 reads SGHRS; CDR2 reads YFSETQ. This CDR3 comprises 17 residues. Trimming removed 3 bases from V and 4 bases from J; junction bases left unmatched: 7. Here the CDR3 DNA reads TGCGCCAGCAGCTCGCGGCCGGGACTAGCGGGAGGAGAGACCCAGTACTTC. Translated, it gives CASSSRPGLAGGETQYF.

The chain links TRBV6-5 to TRBJ1-2; D remains unclear. The CDR3 length is 13 residues. Germline assignment: CDR1 MNHEY and CDR2 SVGAGI. The V and J ends lost 6 bases and 9 bases respectively, with 17 bases between them. CDR3 residues: CASRLYADGRYTF. As DNA, the CDR3 is TGTGCCAGCAGACTGTATGCAGACGGTCGCTACACCTTC.

This chain connects TRBV12-5 to TRBJ2-7; TRBD2 matches 7 bases. The germline V gene has CDR1 LGHNT and CDR2 FRNRAP. The CDR3 spans 15 residues. DNA for the CDR3: TGTCCCAACCCCGGGAGGCCCTCAAGCTCCTACGAGCAGTACTTC. Residues: CPNPGRPSSSYEQYF.

The chain links TRBV29-1 to TRBJ2-3; D remains unclear. The CDR3 is 14 amino acids. Germline loops: CDR1 SQVTM, CDR2 ANQGSEA. Deletions cut 6 bases from V and 3 bases from J, with 16 bases between. As DNA, the CDR3 is TGCAGCGTCCGTAGGGCTTTGGAGACAGATACGCAGTATTTT. Its protein product is CSVRRALETDTQYF.

This chain uses TRBV28 with TRBJ2-7; 8 bases are shared with TRBD2. The ends lost 3 bases at V and 9 bases at J; junction bases unmatched: 10. Per germline, CDR1 MDHEN and CDR2 SYDVKM. CDR3 length: 14 residues. This CDR3 reads CASSFGTRWQAQYF. As DNA, the CDR3 is TGTGCCAGCAGTTTCGGGACTAGGTGGCAGGCGCAGTACTTC.

This sequence joins TRBV25-1 and TRBJ2-7; 7 bases match TRBD1. The CDR3 length is 12 residues. CDR1 and CDR2 from the germline V gene are MGHDK and SYGVNS. Trimming at V came to 6 bases and at J to 4 bases, leaving 3 bases not matched to a gene. The CDR3 DNA is TGTGCCAGCAGGACAGGGTGGTACGAGCAGTACTTC. It codes for CASRTGWYEQYF.

The V and J genes are TRBV11-2 and TRBJ2-1; D is ambiguous. CDR3 length equals 13 residues. Germline V lookup: CDR1 SGHAT, CDR2 FQNNGV. V dropped 4 bases and J dropped 10 bases, with 14 bases sitting between them. CDR3 residues: CASSSSPPEEQFF. The DNA for the CDR3 is TGTGCCAGCAGCTCCTCCCCCCCGGAGGAGCAGTTCTTC.

V is TRBV6-6 and J is TRBJ2-5, with D tentatively TRBD2 (6 bases). Germline lookup yields CDR1 MNHNY and CDR2 SVGAGI (reference sequence). This CDR3 comprises 14 residues. Between the trimmed V and J ends, which lost 2 bases and 5 bases, there was a span of 12 bases. The CDR3 reads CASSYPAGTETQYF. CDR3 nucleotides: TGTGCCAGCAGTTACCCGGCGGGAACGGAGACCCAGTACTTC.

In regard to this clone: Other DNA sequences within the sample encode an identical CDR3. The gene calls are TRBV9 and TRBJ2-1; 7 bases match TRBD2. The CDR3 has 13 amino acids. V shed 0 bases and J 10 bases; nucleotides not matched to a gene: 4. CDR1 is SGDLS, CDR2 YYNGEE, per germline. The CDR3 DNA reads TGTGCCAGCAGCGTAGTCGCCGGGGGGGAGCAGTTCTTC. Residues: CASSVVAGGEQFF.

J is TRBJ2-7 and V is TRBV29-1; 7 nucleotides agree with TRBD2. Trimming cost V 4 bases and J 3 bases; bases outside gene matches: 12. Germline-derived CDR1 and CDR2 are SQVTM and ANQGSEA. The CDR3 extends over 15 amino acids. The DNA for the CDR3 is TGCAGCGTTGCTTATCGACTAGCAGAGCTCTACGAGCAGTACTTC. Its protein is CSVAYRLAELYEQYF.

The chain has TRBV28 and TRBJ1-1; unclear D gene. The CDR3 length is 13 residues. Germline CDR1 reads MDHEN; CDR2 reads SYDVKM. Deletions cut 6 bases from V and 8 bases from J, with 16 bases between. The CDR3 DNA sequence: TGTGCCAGCAGCCTTGGGAGGAGACCCGAAGCTTTCTTT. Translated, it gives CASSLGRRPEAFF. The entire variable domain, with the rest obtained from reference TRBV28 and TRBJ1-1, is as follows: DVKVTQSSRYLVKRTGEKVFLECVQDMDHENMFWYRQDPGLGLRLIYFSYDVKMKEKGDIPEGYSVSREKKERFSLILESASTNQTSMYLCASSLGRRPEAFFGQGTRLTVV.

This clone was detected only once. The CDR3 coding sequence is TGTGCCAGCAGCCAACACAGGGGGGTGAATCAGCCCCAGCATTTT. It yields the protein CASSQHRGVNQPQHF. V gene TRBV6-5 combines with J gene TRBJ1-5, with TRBD1 identical over 8 bases. CDR3 length equals 15 residues. Germline CDR1 and CDR2: MNHEY and SVGAGI. The V segment lost 6 bases and the J segment 4 bases; nucleotides outside the gene matches: 8.

This chain joins TRBV11-3 and TRBJ1-3; possible D gene TRBD1, 5 bases. Germline CDR1 and CDR2: SGHNT and YENEEA. V lost 2 bases and J 4 bases, leaving 12 bases between the germline ends. The CDR3 has 15 amino acids. CDR3 in amino acids: CASSLSSGLGNTIYF. Written as DNA, the CDR3 is TGTGCCAGCAGCTTAAGCTCAGGGTTGGGAAACACCATATATTTT.